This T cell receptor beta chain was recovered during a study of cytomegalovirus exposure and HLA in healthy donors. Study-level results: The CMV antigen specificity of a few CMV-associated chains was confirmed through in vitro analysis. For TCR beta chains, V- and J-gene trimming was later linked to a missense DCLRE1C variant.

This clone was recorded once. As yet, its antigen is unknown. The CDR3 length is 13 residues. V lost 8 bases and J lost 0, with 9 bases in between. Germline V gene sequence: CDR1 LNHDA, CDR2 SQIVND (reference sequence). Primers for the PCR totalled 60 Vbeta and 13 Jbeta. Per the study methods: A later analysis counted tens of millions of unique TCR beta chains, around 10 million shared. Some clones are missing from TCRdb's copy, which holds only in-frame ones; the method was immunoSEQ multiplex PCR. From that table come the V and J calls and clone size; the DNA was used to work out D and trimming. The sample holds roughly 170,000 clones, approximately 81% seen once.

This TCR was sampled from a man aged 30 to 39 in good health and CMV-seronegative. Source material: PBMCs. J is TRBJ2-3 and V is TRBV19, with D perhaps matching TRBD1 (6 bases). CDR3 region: CASSDRSTDTQYF. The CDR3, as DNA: TGTGCCAGTTCGGACAGAAGCACAGATACGCAGTATTTT. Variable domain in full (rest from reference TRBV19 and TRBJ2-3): DGGITQSPKYLFRKEGQNVTLSCEQNLNHDAMYWYRQDPGQGLRLIYYSQIVNDFQKGDIAEGYSVSREKKESFPLTVTSAQKNPTAFYLCASSDRSTDTQYFGPGTRLTVL.